The rows below give T cell receptor beta chains drawn from one sample of a study of cytomegalovirus exposure and HLA in healthy donors. Data came from immunoSEQ multiplex PCR; TCRdb stores just in-frame clones and leaves some out. Of 200,000 or so clones listed, more than 75% are singletons. Sequenced input: PBMCs. These receptors were taken from a man aged 18 to 30 in good health and CMV-seropositive. Both conserved end residues are part of each CDR3. D genes are given only for firm matches. A row's size may be missing; if present it is once, few, many or a size class.

>TRBJ2-7|-|11|TRBV5-8|-
CASSLKARGIF
TGTGCCAGCAGCTTAAAAGCTAGAGGGATCTTC
>TRBJ2-7|-|14|TRBV15|-
CATSPRRGPYEQYF
TGTGCCACCAGCCCCCGGCGGGGCCCCTACGAGCAGTACTTC
>TRBJ2-7|TRBD1|16|TRBV27|-
CASSLSPDRPPYEQYF
TGTGCCAGCAGTTTAAGCCCGGACAGGCCTCCCTACGAGCAGTACTTC
>TRBJ2-7|-|15|TRBV6-6|-
CASRTGGMASYEQYF
TGTGCCAGCAGAACAGGTGGGATGGCCTCCTACGAGCAGTACTTC
>TRBJ2-1|-|13|TRBV2|-
CASSEPSPHEQFF
TGTGCCAGCAGTGAACCTAGTCCCCATGAGCAGTTCTTC
>TRBJ2-7|TRBD1|14|TRBV4-2|few
CASSSRTGPYEQYF
TGTGCCAGCAGCTCCCGGACAGGGCCCTACGAGCAGTACTTC
>TRBJ2-1|TRBD2|14|TRBV7-3|-
CASSPLAGVYEQFF
TGTGCCAGCAGTCCTCTAGCGGGAGTGTATGAGCAGTTCTTC
>TRBJ2-1|TRBD2|15|TRBV7-6|-
CASSPTVAGVAEQFF
TGTGCCAGCAGCCCCACGGTAGCGGGAGTGGCGGAGCAGTTCTTC
>TRBJ2-7|TRBD2|15|TRBV7-2|-
CASSSPHSGNYEQYF
TGTGCCAGCAGCTCACCCCACAGCGGGAACTACGAGCAGTACTTC
>TRBJ2-3|TRBD2|16|TRBV6-4|few
CASSDSSGSGTDTQYF
TGTGCCAGCAGTGACTCAAGCGGGAGCGGTACAGATACGCAGTATTTT
>TRBJ2-1|TRBD1|15|TRBV27|once
CASSLSGTGGIEQFF
TGTGCCAGCAGTTTGTCCGGGACAGGGGGCATTGAGCAGTTCTTC
>TRBJ2-7|-|15|TRBV7-2|-
CASSFPTTGSYEQYF
TGTGCCAGCAGCTTTCCGACTACGGGCTCCTACGAGCAGTACTTC
>TRBJ2-3|-|13|TRBV5-1|-
CASSFRRADTQYF
TGCGCCAGCAGCTTCCGGAGGGCAGATACGCAGTATTTT
>TRBJ2-2|-|14|TRBV28|-
CASTRTGNTGELFF
TGTGCCAGCACCCGAACAGGGAACACCGGGGAGCTGTTTTTT
>TRBJ2-4|-|15|TRBV19|-
CASSPLTEVKNIQYF
TGTGCCAGTAGTCCCTTGACAGAAGTCAAAAACATTCAGTACTTC
>TRBJ2-7|TRBD2|14|TRBV30|-
CAWSVRAGFYEQYF
TGTGCCTGGAGTGTACGAGCGGGGTTCTACGAGCAGTACTTC
>TRBJ1-2|TRBD1|17|TRBV19|-
CASSPDRGIARNYGYTF
TGTGCCAGTAGTCCGGACAGGGGGATCGCCCGCAACTATGGCTACACCTTC
>TRBJ2-7|TRBD2|15|TRBV4-3|-
CASSQGRDYFYEQYF
TGCGCCAGCAGCCAAGGACGGGACTACTTCTACGAGCAGTACTTC
>TRBJ2-7|-|13|TRBV5-1|few
CASSLGGVYEQYF
TGCGCCAGCAGCTTGGGTGGAGTTTACGAGCAGTACTTC
>TRBJ1-5|TRBD1|19|TRBV5-1|-
CASSLDGTGGFGSNQPQHF
TGCGCCAGCAGCTTGGACGGGACAGGGGGCTTTGGGAGCAATCAGCCCCAGCATTTT
>TRBJ2-2|-|13|TRBV12-5|once
CASGPSLGGELFF
TGTGCTAGTGGCCCCTCACTCGGCGGGGAGCTGTTTTTT
>TRBJ2-7|TRBD1|12|TRBV29-1|-
CSARQGTHEQYF
TGCAGCGCCCGACAGGGGACCCACGAGCAGTACTTC
>TRBJ1-1|TRBD1|17|TRBV7-9|-
CASSPGTGVLSVTEAFF
TGTGCCAGCAGCCCCGGGACAGGGGTCCTATCTGTCACTGAAGCTTTCTTT
>TRBJ2-1|TRBD2|14|TRBV5-1|few
CASTHRDYYNEQFF
TGCGCCAGCACCCACCGGGACTACTACAATGAGCAGTTCTTC
>TRBJ2-7|TRBD2|14|TRBV6-5|-
CASSPLQREREQYF
TGTGCCAGCAGCCCCCTCCAGCGGGAGAGAGAGCAGTACTTC
>TRBJ2-2|TRBD2|20|TRBV13|few
CASSLYRRGSGRALAGELFF
TGTGCCAGCAGCTTATATCGCCGGGGGAGCGGGAGGGCCCTCGCCGGGGAGCTGTTTTTT
>TRBJ1-4|-|13|TRBV5-6|many
CASGTGNNEKLFF
TGTGCCAGCGGCACAGGGAATAATGAAAAACTGTTTTTT
>TRBJ2-7|TRBD2|14|TRBV7-9|-
CASSPPAGVGEQYF
TGTGCCAGCAGCCCCCCAGCGGGAGTCGGCGAGCAGTACTTC
>TRBJ2-2|-|11|TRBV7-6|-
CASSFLGELFF
TGTGCCAGCAGCTTCTTAGGGGAGCTGTTTTTT
>TRBJ2-7|-|15|TRBV6-6|-
CASISGEAGSYEQYF
TGTGCCAGCATCTCGGGTGAAGCGGGCTCCTACGAGCAGTACTTC
>TRBJ1-5|-|13|TRBV7-9|-
CASSLGAGQPQHF
TGTGCCAGCAGCTTAGGAGCGGGTCAGCCCCAGCATTTT
>TRBJ2-5|TRBD2|15|TRBV9|-
CASSAGTSGRETQYF
TGTGCCAGCAGTGCCGGGACTAGCGGGAGGGAGACCCAGTACTTC
>TRBJ2-1|TRBD2|15|TRBV6-1|-
CASSEAAGGYNEQFF
TGTGCCAGCAGTGAAGCAGCGGGAGGGTACAATGAGCAGTTCTTC
>TRBJ2-2|-|14|TRBV6-4|-
CASSDSTNTGELFF
TGTGCCAGCAGTGACTCGACTAACACCGGGGAGCTGTTTTTT
>TRBJ2-7|-|15|TRBV7-8|-
CASSSLASLLYEQYF
TGTGCCAGCAGCTCCTTAGCGTCTTTACTTTACGAGCAGTACTTC
>TRBJ2-7|TRBD2|17|TRBV27|-
CASSLSRLAGQTYEQYF
TGTGCCAGCAGTTTATCCCGACTAGCGGGCCAGACCTACGAGCAGTACTTC
>TRBJ2-1|TRBD2|14|TRBV9|-
CASSGEGPPNEQFF
TGTGCCAGCAGCGGGGAGGGACCCCCCAATGAGCAGTTCTTC
>TRBJ2-1|TRBD1|16|TRBV5-1|-
CASSLGMGQGYNEQFF
TGCGCCAGCAGCTTGGGGATGGGACAGGGTTACAATGAGCAGTTCTTC
>TRBJ2-7|-|13|TRBV7-6|-
CASSPSVLYEQYF
TGTGCCAGCAGCCCCTCGGTCCTCTACGAGCAGTACTTC
>TRBJ2-3|TRBD2|13|TRBV29-1|-
CSVVGEGPDTQYF
TGCAGCGTTGTGGGGGAGGGCCCAGATACGCAGTATTTT
>TRBJ2-3|TRBD2|12|TRBV25-1|-
CASSVSGRAQYF
TGTGCCAGCAGTGTCTCAGGGAGGGCGCAGTATTTT
>TRBJ2-7|TRBD1|15|TRBV10-3|-
CAITGERDRVYEQYF
TGTGCCATCACAGGGGAACGGGACAGAGTCTACGAGCAGTACTTC
>TRBJ1-5|-|13|TRBV19|-
CASSYRRNQPQHF
TGTGCCAGTAGTTACAGACGCAATCAGCCCCAGCATTTT
>TRBJ2-1|TRBD2|15|TRBV5-6|-
CASSDGTSVYNEQFF
TGTGCCAGCAGTGACGGGACTAGCGTATACAATGAGCAGTTCTTC
>TRBJ2-2|-|12|TRBV11-3|once
CASSRVTGELFF
TGTGCCAGCAGCCGGGTTACCGGGGAGCTGTTTTTT
>TRBJ2-7|TRBD2|14|TRBV5-4|-
CASSSTSGRSEQYF
TGTGCCAGCAGCAGTACTAGCGGGAGATCCGAGCAGTACTTC
>TRBJ1-1|-|15|TRBV28|-
CASSLESNLGTEAFF
TGTGCCAGCAGTCTCGAATCAAATCTCGGCACTGAAGCTTTCTTT
>TRBJ2-7|TRBD1|14|TRBV2|-
CASRVGQGVYEQYF
TGTGCCAGCAGGGTCGGACAGGGAGTCTACGAGCAGTACTTC
>TRBJ1-4|-|16|TRBV30|-
CAWSVIVGVQREKLFF
TGTGCCTGGAGTGTAATTGTCGGGGTTCAGAGGGAAAAACTGTTTTTT
>TRBJ2-3|-|17|TRBV7-8|-
CASYKWRVANGTDTQYF
TGTGCCAGCTACAAATGGCGGGTCGCCAATGGCACAGATACGCAGTATTTT
>TRBJ1-1|-|14|TRBV6-6|once
CASTRADVNTEAFF
TGTGCCAGCACTAGAGCGGACGTGAACACTGAAGCTTTCTTT
>TRBJ1-2|-|16|TRBV5-4|few
CASSPSGDTRYYGYTF
TGTGCCAGCAGCCCTAGTGGGGACACAAGGTACTATGGCTACACCTTC
>TRBJ2-1|-|14|TRBV28|-
CASSSSLGRSEQFF
TGTGCCAGCAGTTCCTCTCTGGGCAGATCTGAGCAGTTCTTC
>TRBJ2-1|-|13|TRBV29-1|once
CSVEDLGAYEQFF
TGCAGCGTTGAAGATCTTGGGGCCTATGAGCAGTTCTTC
>TRBJ2-7|-|16|TRBV21-1|-
CASSKATSDTAYEQYF
TGTGCCAGCAGCAAAGCTACGTCCGACACAGCCTACGAGCAGTACTTC
>TRBJ2-2|TRBD2|14|TRBV25-1|once
CASRLAGGPGELFF
TGTGCCAGTCGACTAGCGGGAGGACCCGGGGAGCTGTTTTTT
>TRBJ2-1|TRBD2|17|TRBV4-1|-
CASSQDRTSGRKGEQFF
TGCGCCAGCAGCCAAGATCGGACTAGCGGGAGGAAGGGGGAGCAGTTCTTC
>TRBJ2-3|-|14|TRBV7-2|-
CASSLRQGTDTQYF
TGTGCCAGCAGCTTACGGCAGGGGACAGATACGCAGTATTTT